Reported below is one T cell receptor beta chain. The antigen is undetermined. The data derive from a study of cytomegalovirus exposure and HLA in healthy donors. The germline V gene encodes CDR1 SNHLY and CDR2 FYNNEI. This CDR3 is built from 14 residues. 13 Jbeta primers and 60 Vbeta primers were used for the PCR. The repertoire was sequenced with immunoSEQ multiplex PCR; TCRdb's copy has only in-frame clones and lacks some. The sample gives more than 85,000 clones, about two thirds of which show up once; 1.2% is in the top ten. General study results and limits: Follow-up analysis later connected one missense variant in DCLRE1C with trimming of TCR beta V- and J-genes. Later, TCR association rates were found to vary by HLA locus, highest for DRB1 and lowest for HLA-C. Earlier results showed most TCR beta V segments being productive about 90% or about 30% of the time. Sequencing depth roughly uniform across donors was assumed in presence/absence analyses.

The clonotype was recovered from a female donor in good health and CMV-seronegative. This chain links TRBV2 with TRBJ2-5; TRBD2 aligns across 7 bases. The better agreement between TRBJ2-7 and the DNA end casts doubt on the J call. The material sequenced was PBMCs. CDR3 DNA: TGTGCCAGCAGTGAGCGACTAGCCTCCTACGAGCAGTACTTC. It is translated as CASSERLASYEQYF.